A selection of T cell receptor beta chains follows, all from one sample in a study of T cell responses to AZD1222 COVID-19 vaccine. Sequencing was performed with immunoSEQ multiplex PCR; in TCRdb, only in-frame clones are kept and a portion is missing. The sample has some 120,000 clones, 90% to 95% seen once. The sample in question was peripheral blood, obtained on day 0 of AZD1222 vaccination. These receptors were collected from an adult in good health. Both conserved end residues are part of each CDR3. A D gene is named only where the DNA matches it firmly. Clone size is given for some rows only: seen once, a few or many times, or a class if the clone is expanded.

TRBV5-4	-	TRBD1	TRBJ1-1	TGTGCCAGCAGACTGACAGGGGGCACTGAAGCTTTCTTT	CASRLTGGTEAFF
TRBV5-1	few	TRBD1	TRBJ2-3	TGCGCCAGCACTCAGGGGGCTTTGGGAGATACGCAGTATTTT	CASTQGALGDTQYF
TRBV7-9	-	TRBD1	TRBJ1-1	TGTGCCAGCAGCTCGACCCAGAGGGGACAGTGGGGGACTGAAGCTTTCTTT	CASSSTQRGQWGTEAFF
TRBV19	-	TRBD1	TRBJ1-5	TGTGCCAGTAGTCTTCTAGGGGGCACAAATCAGCCCCAGCATTTT	CASSLLGGTNQPQHF
TRBV3-1/TRBV3-2	-	-	TRBJ1-1	TGTGCCAGCAGCCACAAAGGACAGCTGAACACTGAAGCTTTCTTT	CASSHKGQLNTEAFF
TRBV18	-	TRBD2	TRBJ2-4	TGTGCCAGCTCCACCAAACGGAGCGGGGGGGAAAACATTCAGTACTTC	CASSTKRSGGENIQYF
TRBV30	-	-	TRBJ2-7	TGTGCCTGGAGTGGTGACAACCTCTACGAGCAGTACTTC	CAWSGDNLYEQYF
TRBV2	-	TRBD2	TRBJ2-7	TGTGCCAGCAGTGGGGGGACTAGCGGAAGAAGCTCCTACGAGCAGTACTTC	CASSGGTSGRSSYEQYF
TRBV10-3	once	-	TRBJ1-3	TGTGCCATCAGCTCATACTGGGGCTCTGGAAACACCATATATTTT	CAISSYWGSGNTIYF
TRBV6-6	-	-	TRBJ2-2	TGTGCCAGCAGTTGGGACGGCGCGAACACCGGGGAGCTGTTTTTT	CASSWDGANTGELFF
TRBV3-1/TRBV3-2	-	-	TRBJ2-7	TGTGCCAGCAGCCAAGATCCCGCGGTGGGGGAGCAGTACTTC	CASSQDPAVGEQYF
TRBV19	-	-	TRBJ1-5	TGTGCCAGTAGTATTTTGGCAGGGGCGAGTCAGCCCCAGCATTTT	CASSILAGASQPQHF
TRBV29-1	-	TRBD2	TRBJ2-1	TGCAGCTCATCTAGCGGGAGTACTGAGCAGTTCTTC	CSSSSGSTEQFF
TRBV9	-	-	TRBJ2-7	TGTGCCAGCAGCGTAGCTACCAGGACCATCGGCGAGCAGTACTTC	CASSVATRTIGEQYF
TRBV7-9	-	-	TRBJ1-1	TGTGCCAGCAGCTTTCTGCCGCGAGGCCTGAACACTGAAGCTTTCTTT	CASSFLPRGLNTEAFF
TRBV5-6	-	-	TRBJ2-3	TGTGCCAGCAGCTTGGCCTTAGCGAGCACAGATACGCAGTATTTT	CASSLALASTDTQYF
TRBV27	-	TRBD2	TRBJ2-1	TGTGCCAGCAGTTCGGGGACTAGCGGAAACAATGAGCAGTTCTTC	CASSSGTSGNNEQFF
TRBV19	-	-	TRBJ2-7	TGTGCCAGTAGTATCGGGTACGAGGGGCTCGAGCAGTACTTC	CASSIGYEGLEQYF
TRBV12-1	-	-	TRBJ2-5	TGTGCCAGCAGCTTAGGTCGGGGGGGGCCAGAAAAAGAGACCCAGTACTTC	CASSLGRGGPEKETQYF
TRBV28	-	-	TRBJ1-2	TGTGCCAGCGCGATAAGGGTAGCTAACTATGGCTACACCTTC	CASAIRVANYGYTF
TRBV5-1	-	TRBD1	TRBJ2-3	TGCGCCAGTACAGGGGATTTGGCAGATACGCAGTATTTT	CASTGDLADTQYF
TRBV7-2	-	TRBD2	TRBJ2-3	TGTGCCAGCAGCGCGACTAGCGGGAGGTGGGATACGCAGTATTTT	CASSATSGRWDTQYF
TRBV4-2	-	TRBD2	TRBJ2-1	TGTGCCAGCAGCCAAGAAGGGCGGGGGGCATACAATGAGCAGTTCTTC	CASSQEGRGAYNEQFF